Below are 21 T cell receptor beta chains sequenced from a single sample in a study of blood T cell repertoires in COVID-19. TCRdb's copy holds only in-frame clones and misses some; the assay was immunoSEQ multiplex PCR. Among around 130,000 clones listed, around 79% were seen once. The sequenced material came from peripheral blood. These receptors all stem from a man of 80 years or more with acute or convalescent COVID-19.

The CDR3 region has the DNA TGTGCCATCAGTGCCCATGGACAGTCCTCAAACACTGAAGCTTTCTTT. Protein product: CAISAHGQSSNTEAFF. The gene calls are TRBV10-3 and TRBJ1-1; tentatively, D is TRBD1 (6 bases). Looked up from germline, CDR1 is ENHRY and CDR2 is SYGVKD. The ends were cut back, 4 bases at V and 2 bases at J, with 17 bases in the middle. The CDR3 is made up of 16 amino acids.

The chain recombines TRBV6-7 with TRBJ2-3, with TRBD1 as a possible D gene (6 bases). TRBV6-7 qualifies as an ORF whose function is uncertain. The CDR3 runs to 17 residues. Between the trimmed V and J ends, which lost 0 bases and 3 bases, there was a span of 16 bases. CDR3 amino acids: CASSYSTYRGTTDTQYF. As DNA, the CDR3 is TGTGCCAGCAGTTACTCGACTTATAGGGGGACAACAGATACGCAGTATTTT.

This rearrangement joins TRBV5-4 to TRBJ1-1; 10 bases are shared with TRBD1. In germline, CDR1 is SGHNT, CDR2 YYREEE (reference sequence). V was clipped by 2 bases and J by 7 bases; unmatched bases: 11. The CDR3 loop spans 16 amino acids. CDR3 in DNA: TGTGCCAGCAGCTTCTGGGACAGGGGCCCCGCGGGTGAAGCTTTCTTT. Its protein is CASSFWDRGPAGEAFF.

This clone was picked up many times. The chain couples TRBV10-3 to TRBJ1-2; D is undetermined. Germline loops: CDR1 ENHRY, CDR2 SYGVKD. This CDR3 comprises 13 residues. With 1 base removed from V and 0 bases from J, the gap between germline ends came to 3 bases. For the CDR3, the DNA is TGTGCCATCAGTGAGTTAGCTAACTATGGCTACACCTTC. It yields the protein CAISELANYGYTF.

V usage is TRBV6-5 and J usage is TRBJ2-3; D perhaps matches TRBD2 (6 bases). Germline V gene data show CDR1 as MNHEY and CDR2 as SVGAGI. V lost 2 bases and J 1 base, leaving 10 bases between the germline ends. The CDR3 is 15 amino acids. The CDR3 bases are TGTGCCAGCAGTTACGGGGGGTTGGGCACAGATACGCAGTATTTT. Protein product: CASSYGGLGTDTQYF.

Remarks on this clone: Compared with germline, one end of the junction differs, possibly owing to a read error. The rearrangement uses TRBV11-1 and TRBJ1-1; weak D call: TRBD1 (5 bases). Germline V lookup: CDR1 SGHAT, CDR2 FQDESV (reference sequence). The CDR3 loop spans 14 amino acids. The DNA for the CDR3 is TGTGCCAGCGCACTCGGGGGTTTGAAGACTGAAGCTTTCTTT. This codes for CASALGGLKTEAFF. Together with reference TRBV11-1 and TRBJ1-1, the CDR3 gives the full variable domain: EAEVAQSPRYKITEKSQAVAFWCDPISGHATLYWYRQILGQGPELLVQFQDESVVDDSQLPKDRFSAERLKGVDSTLKIQPAELGDSAMYLCASALGGLKTEAFFGQGTRLTVV.

The chain employs TRBV5-1 and TRBJ1-4; D is unclear. CDR3 length: 14 amino acids. With 2 bases removed from V and 5 bases from J, the gap between germline ends came to 10 bases. The germline V gene has CDR1 SGHRS and CDR2 YFSETQ. The CDR3, as DNA: TGCGCCAGCAGCTTCGGCAGGCCAAATGAAAAACTGTTTTTT. This translates into CASSFGRPNEKLFF.

The chain employs TRBV9 and TRBJ1-2; possible D gene TRBD1, 5 bases. Germline lookup yields CDR1 SGDLS and CDR2 YYNGEE. This CDR3 has 14 residues. The germline V and J ends were trimmed by 4 bases and 0 bases, with 10 bases remaining between them. The CDR3 DNA follows: TGTGCCAGCAGCTCTGGGGGGGCTAACTATGGCTACACCTTC. Its protein is CASSSGGANYGYTF.

J is TRBJ1-1 and V is TRBV18; 11 bases agree with TRBD1. The CDR3 totals 16 residues. V lost 4 bases and J lost 4; bases outside the gene matches: 8. Germline V gene lookup returns CDR1 KGHSH and CDR2 LQKENI. Here the CDR3 reads CASSQLGQGASTEAFF. The CDR3, as DNA: TGTGCCAGCTCACAACTTGGACAGGGGGCTAGCACTGAAGCTTTCTTT.

V and J are TRBV5-6 and TRBJ2-5, with a tentative D call TRBD2 (6 bases). Trimming took off 1 base at V and 3 bases at J, with 10 bases between the two ends. Germline CDR1 and CDR2: SGHDT and YYEEEE. The CDR3 extends over 14 amino acids. The CDR3 nucleotides read TGTGCCAGCAGCTTGATCTCTAGCGAAGAGACCCAGTACTTC. This codes for CASSLISSEETQYF. Supplemented by reference TRBV5-6 and TRBJ2-5, the full variable domain reads DAGVTQSPTHLIKTRGQQVTLRCSPKSGHDTVSWYQQALGQGPQFIFQYYEEEERQRGNFPDRFSGHQFPNYSSELNVNALLLGDSALYLCASSLISSEETQYFGPGTRLLVL.

CDR3 region: CSVGSTGIAQETQYF. The CDR3 DNA reads TGCAGCGTTGGTAGTACAGGGATTGCTCAAGAGACCCAGTACTTC. The chain couples TRBV29-1 to TRBJ2-5; D might be TRBD1 (6 bases). V lost 4 bases to trimming and J lost 2 bases, with 17 bases between them. CDR3 length equals 15 residues. In germline, CDR1 is SQVTM, CDR2 ANQGSEA. Supplemented by reference TRBV29-1 and TRBJ2-5, the full variable domain reads SAVISQKPSRDICQRGTSLTIQCQVDSQVTMMFWYRQQPGQSLTLIATANQGSEATYESGFVIDKFPISRPNLTFSTLTVSNMSPEDSSIYLCSVGSTGIAQETQYFGPGTRLLVL.

The rearrangement joins TRBV15 to TRBJ2-3, with TRBD2 as a possible D gene (6 bases). The V and J ends lost 0 bases and 6 bases respectively, with 13 bases between them. Germline-derived CDR1 and CDR2 are LNHNV and YYDKDF (reference sequence). The CDR3 totals 15 residues. CDR3 bases: TGTGCCACCAGCAGAGATATCCCGGGAGCCGATACGCAGTATTTT. This translates into CATSRDIPGADTQYF. The variable domain in full, with the rest retrieved from reference TRBV15 and TRBJ2-3, is DAMVIQNPRYQVTQFGKPVTLSCSQTLNHNVMYWYQQKSSQAPKLLFHYYDKDFNNEADTPDNFQSRRPNTSFCFLDIRSPGLGDTAMYLCATSRDIPGADTQYFGPGTRLTVL.

Many counts were recorded for this clone. The gene calls are TRBV7-9 and TRBJ1-2; perhaps TRBD1 as D (5 bases). Per germline, CDR1 SEHNR and CDR2 FQNEAQ (reference sequence). The CDR3 contains 15 residues. V was shortened by 4 bases and J by 4 bases, with 16 bases between the two germline ends. The CDR3 coding sequence is TGTGCCAGCAGCTCTTCCCAGGGTAGGGGCTATGGCTACACCTTC. It codes for CASSSSQGRGYGYTF.

This chain connects TRBV18 to TRBJ1-4, with 7 bases fitting TRBD1. CDR1 KGHSH and CDR2 LQKENI come from the germline V gene. V lost 7 bases and J lost 8; bases outside the gene matches: 7. The length of the CDR3 is 13 residues. For the CDR3, the DNA is TGTGCCAGCTACGAGGGGGCTGGGGAAAAACTGTTTTTT. As protein: CASYEGAGEKLFF.

The chain links TRBV2 to TRBJ1-4; tentatively, D is TRBD1 (6 bases). This CDR3 spans 16 amino acids. V gave up 5 bases and J gave up 7 bases, with 20 bases separating them. Germline V CDR1 and CDR2: SNHLY, FYNNEI. The CDR3 DNA sequence: TGTGCCAGCAGTACTCTGGACAGAAGGGGTGGTGAAAAACTGTTTTTT. Protein product: CASSTLDRRGGEKLFF.

The CDR3 DNA follows: TGTGCCAGCCTCCGGGAAACGAACACCGGGGAGCTGTTTTTT. Encoded protein: CASLRETNTGELFF. The rearrangement joins TRBV19 to TRBJ2-2; D possibly corresponds to TRBD2 (5 bases). Germline values: CDR1 LNHDA, CDR2 SQIVND (reference sequence). Trimming pared 9 bases from V and 0 bases from J, leaving 11 bases between. This CDR3 has 14 amino acids.

The rearrangement joins TRBV11-2 to TRBJ2-5, with TRBD2 matching 10 bases. Germline CDR1 and CDR2: SGHAT and FQNNGV. The CDR3 extends over 18 amino acids. V was clipped by 5 bases and J by 4 bases; unmatched bases: 16. CDR3 nucleotides: TGTGCCAGCAGCCGGGGGACGATACTAGCGGGGCCTGGAGAGACCCAGTACTTC. The encoded protein is CASSRGTILAGPGETQYF. Using reference TRBV11-2 and TRBJ2-5 for the parts outside the CDR3, the full variable domain is EAGVAQSPRYKIIEKRQSVAFWCNPISGHATLYWYQQILGQGPKLLIQFQNNGVVDDSQLPKDRFSAERLKGVDSTLKIQPAKLEDSAVYLCASSRGTILAGPGETQYFGPGTRLLVL.

CDR3 DNA: TGTGCCAGCAGCCAAGTGGGCAGCTGGGATACGCAGTATTTT. It is translated as CASSQVGSWDTQYF. The rearrangement uses TRBV14 and TRBJ2-3; D remains unclear. This CDR3 is 14 amino acids long. V shed 1 base and J shed 6 bases, with 11 bases lying between them. Germline V gene data show CDR1 as SGHDN and CDR2 as FVKESK.

The chain recombines TRBV7-9 with TRBJ1-3, with TRBD1 matching 7 bases. Germline CDR1 is SEHNR and CDR2 is FQNEAQ (reference sequence). The junction had 3 bases not matched to a gene; V was cut back by 4 bases and J by 0 bases. The CDR3 contains 15 residues. The CDR3, as DNA: TGTGCCAGCAGCTGGGACAGCCGCTCTGGAAACACCATATATTTT. It yields the protein CASSWDSRSGNTIYF.

The chain carries TRBV9 and TRBJ2-1, with 9 bases fitting TRBD1. The CDR3 length is 15 residues. Trimming removed 3 bases from V and 9 bases from J; junction bases left unmatched: 10. CDR1 SGDLS and CDR2 YYNGEE come from the germline V gene. CDR3 in DNA: TGTGCCAGCAGCGAAGGACAGGGGACCGGGGGTGAGCAGTTCTTC. As protein: CASSEGQGTGGEQFF.

This sequence joins TRBV7-7 and TRBJ2-7; the match to TRBD1 covers 8 bases. The CDR3 is made up of 12 amino acids. Germline assignment: CDR1 SSHAT and CDR2 FNYEAQ (reference sequence). This CDR3 is CARPGQAFEQYF. The CDR3 bases are TGTGCTAGGCCGGGACAGGCTTTCGAGCAGTACTTC.